A single sample is the source of the 7 T cell receptor beta chains below, sequenced in a study of cytomegalovirus exposure and HLA in healthy donors. Use of 60 Vbeta and 13 Jbeta primers characterized the PCR. The data were produced by immunoSEQ multiplex PCR, yet TCRdb's version contains in-frame clones alone and is incomplete. The data contain a few hundred thousand clones, about four fifths of them seen just once; the ten biggest clones take up about 3%. Sequencing used PBMCs. Source of these receptors: a man aged 25-45 years in good health and CMV-seronegative.

This clone was recorded only once. The chain joins TRBV7-8 to TRBJ2-5, with 9 nucleotides matching TRBD1. The assigned J gene may be wrong: the sequence end matches TRBJ2-7 better. The germline V gene has CDR1 SGHVS and CDR2 FQNEAQ. The CDR3 consists of 14 residues. The chain's CDR3 is CASREGTGHVEQYF. In nucleotides, the CDR3 is TGTGCCAGCAGGGAAGGGACAGGGCATGTCGAGCAGTACTTC.

The V call is TRBV2, the J call TRBJ2-7, with 7 bases fitting TRBD2. The germline gives CDR1 SNHLY, CDR2 FYNNEI. The CDR3 consists of 15 residues. V lost 6 bases and J lost 3; bases outside the gene matches: 11. This chain's CDR3 is CASRARTSVFYEQYF. CDR3 sequence (DNA): TGTGCCAGCAGGGCCCGGACTAGTGTGTTCTACGAGCAGTACTTC.

Points on this clone: Other DNA variants within this sample encode the same CDR3. This rearrangement joins TRBV29-1 to TRBJ1-2; 7 nucleotides line up with TRBD1. Germline V lookup: CDR1 SQVTM, CDR2 ANQGSEA. The trim removed 4 bases at V and 4 bases at J, leaving 6 bases unmatched. The CDR3 runs to 13 residues. DNA of the CDR3: TGCAGCGTTGGGAACCGGGACAGCTATGGCTACACCTTC. Translating gives CSVGNRDSYGYTF.

Details on this clone: One end of the junction is discordant with germline, which a read error may explain. The gene calls are TRBV19 and TRBJ2-6; 11 positions agree with TRBD2. Germline assignment: CDR1 LNHDA and CDR2 SQIVND (reference sequence). The CDR3 is made up of 21 amino acids. The CDR3 coding sequence is TGTGCCAGTAGATGGACAGGTCCTACTAGCGGGGGCTTCTCTGGGGCCAGCGTCCTGACTTTC. As protein: CASRWTGPTSGGFSGASVLTF.

V and J are TRBV4-1 and TRBJ1-1; D is possibly TRBD1 (5 bases). The CDR3 runs to 12 residues. V was clipped by 7 bases and J by 0 bases, with 6 bases between them. CDR1 MGHRA and CDR2 YSYEKL come from the germline V gene. CDR3 nucleotides: TGCGCCAGCAAGGGGCTGAACACTGAAGCTTTCTTT. Translating it yields CASKGLNTEAFF.

This clone was observed once. This chain uses TRBV28 with TRBJ2-2, with a tentative D call TRBD1 (6 bases). The length of the CDR3 is 16 residues. Germline-derived CDR1 and CDR2 are MDHEN and SYDVKM. The V end lost 2 bases, the J end lost 4 bases, and 14 bases lay between the germline ends. CDR3 sequence: CASSLGGRALTGELFF. The CDR3 DNA reads TGTGCCAGCAGTTTAGGGGGCAGGGCTCTCACCGGGGAGCTGTTTTTT.

The chain is built from TRBV19 and TRBJ2-5; 11 nucleotides line up with TRBD2. Per the germline V gene, CDR1 is LNHDA and CDR2 is SQIVND (reference sequence). This CDR3 comprises 18 residues. V lost 3 bases and J lost 1; bases outside the gene matches: 10. The CDR3 loop is CASSITASGGTLQETQYF. The CDR3 DNA reads TGTGCCAGTAGTATCACTGCTAGCGGGGGGACCCTCCAAGAGACCCAGTACTTC.